This T cell receptor beta chain emerged from a study of PD-1 blockade in classical Hodgkin lymphoma. Notes on this clone: The antigen is not known.

All patients relapsed after autologous stem cell transplantation, and brentuximab vedotin exposure varied. Relapsed/refractory classical Hodgkin lymphoma patients had complete, partial or progressive responses. The CDR3 loop spans 14 amino acids. Trimming pared 0 bases from V and 5 bases from J, leaving 10 bases between. Germline values: CDR1 MNHEY, CDR2 SVGAGI. Using immunoSEQ multiplex PCR, the repertoire was profiled, and TCRdb retains in-frame clones only, with some absent. The sample has some 25,000 clones, roughly four fifths seen once. The study's findings and limits: Later analyses included only patients treated at least 1 year post-ASCT. While CD8+ TCR diversity did not rise significantly by C4D1, CD4+ TCR diversity did. Complete responders possessed baseline diversity comparable to newly diagnosed patients.

The chain combines TRBV6-5 with TRBJ1-1; D is uncertain. This clonotype was sampled from a human donor with classical Hodgkin lymphoma. The sequencing here drew on peripheral blood mononuclear cells (PBMCs), taken before the second cycle of nivolumab. The CDR3 loop reads CASSYSGVRTEAFF. The CDR3 DNA sequence: TGTGCCAGCAGTTACTCAGGTGTGCGGACTGAAGCTTTCTTT.